One sample yielded the 18 T cell receptor beta chains listed below, sequenced in a study of immune evolution from preneoplasia to lung adenocarcinoma listed by TCRdb under 2021. Libraries were constructed by the immunoSEQ multiplex PCR assay. TCRdb obtained this table from immuneACCESS and retained in-frame rearrangements with V and J assigned. These tables miss some clones; where compared with another copy, unresolved V genes account for less than half of the shortfall, and the remainder is unexplained. Recorded for this sample are 15,000 to 20,000 clones; roughly 90% of them occurred a single time. Clones ranked in the top ten supply 2.5% to 3% of the sample. Sequenced: FFPE invasive lung adenocarcinoma tissue. The cell subset or site label, as the study defines it: frankly invasive lung adenocarcinoma (ADC). These receptors were taken from a person aged 65-85 years with invasive lung adenocarcinoma.

The rearrangement uses TRBV7-9 and TRBJ2-7; a weak D match, TRBD2 (6 bases). The germline V and J ends were trimmed by 5 bases and 0 bases, with 14 bases remaining between them. The CDR3 extends over 15 amino acids. CDR1 and CDR2 from the germline V gene are SEHNR and FQNEAQ (reference sequence). The CDR3 is CASSQWAGSSYEQYF. The DNA of the CDR3 is TGTGCCAGCAGCCAGTGGGCGGGGAGCTCCTACGAGCAGTACTTC.

The rearrangement links TRBV18 to TRBJ1-4; 8 bases agree with TRBD1. The germline CDR1 and CDR2 sequences are KGHSH and LQKENI. The J segment lost 8 bases and the V segment lost 3 bases, leaving 5 bases of the junction unmatched. The CDR3 covers 14 residues. CDR3 region: CASSPLRTGEKLFF. In nucleotides, the CDR3 is TGTGCCAGCTCACCTCTCCGGACAGGGGAAAAACTGTTTTTT.

Here the CDR3 reads CASSPGGSYNEQFF. CDR3 DNA sequence: TGTGCCAGCAGCCCGGGGGGCTCCTACAATGAGCAGTTCTTC. This sequence joins TRBV7-3 and TRBJ2-1; TRBD2 aligns across 7 bases. The CDR3 sequence is 14 residues long. CDR1 SGHTA and CDR2 FQGTGA come from the germline V gene. Trimming took 5 bases from V and 0 from J; bases not matched to a gene: 1.

The V call is TRBV21-1, the J call TRBJ1-4; the table names TRBD1, a call not compared with the DNA. TRBV21-1 is recorded as a pseudogene. The length of the CDR3 is 16 residues. Written as DNA, the CDR3 is TGTGCCAGCAGCAGGGTGACAGGGGGCGATAGGGAAAAACTGTTTTTT. Translating gives CASSRVTGGDREKLFF.

This clone was found a few times. The chain employs TRBV12-5 and TRBJ2-1, with D possibly matching TRBD1 (6 bases). Germline values: CDR1 LGHNT, CDR2 FRNRAP. This CDR3 has 17 residues. Deletions cut 2 bases from V and 0 bases from J, with 14 bases between. The CDR3 region is CASGLPTGFSSYNEQFF. CDR3 DNA sequence: TGTGCTAGTGGTTTGCCTACAGGGTTTAGCTCCTACAATGAGCAGTTCTTC.

This chain joins TRBV25-1 and TRBJ1-1; maybe TRBD1 (6 bases). Trimming shortened V by 4 bases and J by 9 bases, and 24 bases separated the two germline ends. CDR1 and CDR2 (germline): MGHDK, SYGVNS. The CDR3 contains 16 residues. The DNA for the CDR3 is TGTGCCAGCAGTGTGGACAATCGGTCGTGGGGGGGCAAAGCTTTCTTT. This encodes CASSVDNRSWGGKAFF.

This clone was counted only a few times. The DNA of the CDR3 is TGTGCCAGCAGCTTAGGGCAGGTCGAATACACTGAAGCTTTCTTT. This encodes CASSLGQVEYTEAFF. The chain joins TRBV7-2 to TRBJ1-1; D is unclear. Trimming took off 1 base at V and 3 bases at J, with 12 bases between the two ends. The CDR3 runs 15 residues. Germline V CDR1 and CDR2: SGHTA, FQGNSA.

In this sample, this clone turned up a few times. The CDR3 sequence is CASRSNRLLYEQYF. The CDR3 nucleotides are TGTGCCAGCAGATCCAACAGACTACTATACGAGCAGTACTTC. This rearrangement joins TRBV27 to TRBJ2-7, with D perhaps matching TRBD2 (5 bases). From germline, CDR1 is MNHEY and CDR2 SMNVEV (reference sequence). The CDR3 sequence is 14 residues long. Trimming left V 6 bases short and J 4 bases short, with 16 bases between.

This chain connects TRBV6-1 to TRBJ2-5, with TRBD2 matching over 8 bases. With 6 bases clipped from V and 4 bases from J, the junction kept 1 base outside the gene matches. Per germline, CDR1 MNHNS and CDR2 SASEGT. The CDR3 contains 12 residues. The DNA of the CDR3 is TGTGCCAGCAGGCTAGCGGGAGAGACCCAGTACTTC. This gives the protein CASRLAGETQYF.

This rearrangement joins TRBV18 to TRBJ2-3; 7 bases are shared with TRBD2. The CDR3 runs to 15 residues. The V gene end was trimmed by 2 bases and the J gene end by 3 bases; junction bases not matched to a gene: 5. The V gene's germline CDR1 is KGHSH and CDR2 LQKENI. The CDR3 reads CASSPGGSLTDTQYF. The CDR3 bases are TGTGCCAGCTCACCAGGCGGGAGCCTTACAGATACGCAGTATTTT.

This clone was seen a handful of times. The V and J genes are TRBV29-1 and TRBJ2-3; D perhaps matches TRBD2 (6 bases). The germline V gene encodes CDR1 SQVTM and CDR2 ANQGSEA. The CDR3 consists of 14 residues. Trimming removed 4 bases at V and 4 bases at J, with 15 bases between. The CDR3 sequence: CSVAGGRRSDTQYF. The CDR3 nucleotides are TGCAGCGTTGCGGGTGGGAGGCGCTCAGATACGCAGTATTTT.

The V call is TRBV28, the J call TRBJ2-6, with 7 bases fitting TRBD1. The CDR3 contains 19 residues. The V and J ends lost 7 bases and 0 bases, in that order; junction bases with no gene match: 15. Germline V lookup: CDR1 MDHEN, CDR2 SYDVKM. Here the CDR3 reads CASIKRGPRTLSGANVLTF. CDR3 nucleotide sequence: TGTGCCAGCATAAAAAGGGGGCCAAGGACTCTCTCTGGGGCCAACGTCCTGACTTTC.

The chain employs TRBV4-1 and TRBJ1-5, with 8 bases matching TRBD1. The germline V gene encodes CDR1 MGHRA and CDR2 YSYEKL. V shed 4 bases and J 4 bases; nucleotides not matched to a gene: 9. The CDR3 loop spans 16 amino acids. CDR3 region: CASSPGQGTGNQPQHF. The CDR3 DNA sequence: TGCGCCAGCAGCCCTGGACAGGGCACCGGGAATCAGCCCCAGCATTTT.

This clone was seen only a few times. The rearrangement links TRBV2 to TRBJ2-3; D gene uncertain. This CDR3 spans 14 amino acids. The germline gives CDR1 SNHLY, CDR2 FYNNEI. The V end lost 0 bases, the J end lost 2 bases, and 6 bases lay between the germline ends. CDR3 loop: CASSEATYTDTQYF. The CDR3 nucleotides are TGTGCCAGCAGTGAAGCGACCTACACAGATACGCAGTATTTT.

About this clone: Other DNA sequences within the sample encode an identical CDR3. V and J are TRBV2 and TRBJ1-2, with D hard to call. The germline V gene has CDR1 SNHLY and CDR2 FYNNEI. The CDR3 is 14 amino acids. Trimming left V 3 bases short and J 7 bases short, with 15 bases between. CDR3 in amino acids: CASSEEVGRRGYTF. CDR3 bases: TGTGCCAGCAGTGAGGAGGTGGGCCGGCGTGGCTACACCTTC.

The chain combines TRBV9 with TRBJ1-2, with D unclear. V was trimmed by 0 bases and J by 7 bases, leaving 10 bases between them. Per germline, CDR1 SGDLS and CDR2 YYNGEE. The CDR3 is 13 residues long. The CDR3 DNA is TGTGCCAGCAGCGTAGCCACCGGATCTGGCTACACCTTC. This encodes CASSVATGSGYTF.

J is TRBJ1-5 and V is TRBV28; D remains ambiguous. The CDR3 extends over 14 amino acids. V shed 5 bases and J shed 8 bases, with 16 bases lying between them. The germline V gene has CDR1 MDHEN and CDR2 SYDVKM. The CDR3 spells CASSKRLHGKPQHF. CDR3 nucleotide sequence: TGTGCCAGCAGTAAAAGACTTCATGGAAAGCCCCAGCATTTT.

V usage is TRBV5-6 and J usage is TRBJ2-1, with D hard to call. The germline V and J ends were trimmed by 3 bases and 0 bases, with 13 bases remaining between them. The germline V gene encodes CDR1 SGHDT and CDR2 YYEEEE. The CDR3 extends over 16 amino acids. This CDR3 is CASSSSPGVSYNEQFF. The CDR3 DNA follows: TGTGCCAGCAGCTCCTCCCCAGGTGTCTCCTACAATGAGCAGTTCTTC.